The rows below give T cell receptor beta chains drawn from one sample of a study of neurological immune-mediated disorders. TCRdb re-analysed the 5' RACE reads in MiXCR, keeping a single row per CDR3 protein. The sample lists approximately 30,000 distinct CDR3 sequences, around a fifth occurring once. The sample consisted of PBMCs. All receptors derive from a woman aged 60-70 years in good health. Each CDR3 is given with its conserved first and last residue. Each record gives: V gene, clone size, D gene, J gene, CDR3 DNA, CDR3 protein. A D gene is named only where the DNA matches it firmly. Clone size is shown for a subset of rows, as once, few, many or a class of expanded clone.

TRBV7-2,many,-,TRBJ2-4,TGTGCCAGCAGCTTTGCCTTAAGGGACATTCAGTACTTC,CASSFALRDIQYF
TRBV29-1,many,-,TRBJ1-2,TGCAGCCTGGACGCCGGCTATGGCTACACCTTC,CSLDAGYGYTF
TRBV9,many,-,TRBJ2-2,TGTGCCAGCAGCGTTAATCGGGCGGACCCCGGGGAGCTGTTTTTT,CASSVNRADPGELFF
TRBV4-1,many,TRBD1,TRBJ2-3,TGCGCCAGCAGCCAAGTTAAAAGGACAGGGGACACAGATACGCAGTATTTT,CASSQVKRTGDTDTQYF
TRBV27,many,-,TRBJ2-4,TGTGCCAGCAGTTCTCTAAACATTCAGTACTTC,CASSSLNIQYF
TRBV5-1,many,TRBD1,TRBJ1-1,TGCGCCAGCAGCTTGGGGACAGGGGTTAGCACTGAAGCTTTCTTT,CASSLGTGVSTEAFF
TRBV29-1,many,-,TRBJ2-7,TGCAGCGTTGTGAGGACAAGGGGCGAGCAGTACTTC,CSVVRTRGEQYF
TRBV29-1,many,-,TRBJ2-7,TGCAGCGTTGTCGGCGGGCGTACCTACGAGCAGTACTTC,CSVVGGRTYEQYF
TRBV20-1,-,-,TRBJ1-1,TGCAGTGCTAGAGATAGAGCGGCGAACACTGAAGCTTTCTTT,CSARDRAANTEAFF
TRBV28,many,-,TRBJ1-1,TGTGCCAGCAGTTATTTGGGGCTCACTGAAGCTTTCTTT,CASSYLGLTEAFF
TRBV4-2,-,-,TRBJ2-2,TGTGCCAGCAGCCAAGCGACCGAGGGCCGGAACACCGGGGAGCTGTTTTTT,CASSQATEGRNTGELFF
TRBV20-1,many,TRBD1,TRBJ2-3,TGCAGTGCTCCAGACAGGGTCAGCACAGATACGCAGTATTTT,CSAPDRVSTDTQYF
TRBV20-1,many,TRBD2,TRBJ2-3,TGCAGTGCTAGTCTTCCTAGCGGGGGTTTGAATACGCAGTATTTT,CSASLPSGGLNTQYF
TRBV5-1,many,-,TRBJ2-5,TGCGCCAGCAGCTTGGGAGAAGAGACCCAGTACTTC,CASSLGEETQYF
TRBV4-3,-,-,TRBJ2-7,TGCGCCAGCTGCCCCCGTGCTAACCCCTACGAGCAGTACTTC,CASCPRANPYEQYF
TRBV6-2/TRBV6-3,many,-,TRBJ2-1,TGTGCCAGCAGGGTCCCTAGTGGCAATGAGCAGTTCTTC,CASRVPSGNEQFF
TRBV12-3/TRBV12-4,many,-,TRBJ2-3,TGTGCCAGCAGTGTCAACAGGGCGAGCACAGATACGCAGTATTTT,CASSVNRASTDTQYF
TRBV14,many,TRBD2,TRBJ2-1,TGTGCCAGCAGCGAACGACTAGCCTCTGAGCAGTTCTTC,CASSERLASEQFF
TRBV7-2,few,-,TRBJ2-5,TGTGCCAGCAGCTTAGGGGACTTACTGGAGCGTGAGACCCAGTACTTC,CASSLGDLLERETQYF
TRBV7-6,few,-,TRBJ2-7,TGTGCCAGCAGCCACCTACGCGGGACAGCTTCCTACGAGCAGTACTTC,CASSHLRGTASYEQYF
TRBV27,many,-,TRBJ1-1,TGTGCCAGCAGTTTGTACGGCACAGTCAACACTGAAGCTTTCTTT,CASSLYGTVNTEAFF
TRBV21-1,few,-,TRBJ1-2,TGTGCCAGCAGCGTGAAATATGGCTACACCTTC,CASSVKYGYTF
TRBV4-1,many,TRBD1,TRBJ2-1,TGCGCCAGCAGCCAAGAACCCTCTTCCCGGGACAGGGGGCTGTTCTTC,CASSQEPSSRDRGLFF
TRBV6-5,many,TRBD1,TRBJ2-5,TGTGCCAGCAGTTACTATGGGACAGGGGGTGAGACCCAGTACTTC,CASSYYGTGGETQYF
TRBV5-1,many,-,TRBJ2-7,TGCGCCAGCAGCACACAGTGGGGCTCCTACGAGCAGTACTTC,CASSTQWGSYEQYF
TRBV11-2,-,-,TRBJ1-6,TGTGCCAGCAGCTTAGCTCGGGATTCACCCCTCCACTTT,CASSLARDSPLHF
TRBV29-1,many,TRBD1,TRBJ2-4,TGCAGCGTTGCCGGGACAGACAAAAACATTCAGTACTTC,CSVAGTDKNIQYF
TRBV20-1,-,TRBD2,TRBJ2-1,TGCAGTGCTAGAGATTCGGCTAGCGGGGATAACAATGAGCAGTTCTTC,CSARDSASGDNNEQFF
TRBV29-1,many,-,TRBJ2-5,TGCAGCGTTTTGCGATCGGGACACCAAGAGACCCAGTACTTC,CSVLRSGHQETQYF
TRBV11-1,many,-,TRBJ2-2,TGTGCCAGCAGCTTGGCGGCGATGAACACCGGGGAGCTGTTTTTT,CASSLAAMNTGELFF
TRBV9,many,-,TRBJ2-5,TGTGCCAGCAGCGTAGGGCAGAGAGAGACCCAGTACTTC,CASSVGQRETQYF